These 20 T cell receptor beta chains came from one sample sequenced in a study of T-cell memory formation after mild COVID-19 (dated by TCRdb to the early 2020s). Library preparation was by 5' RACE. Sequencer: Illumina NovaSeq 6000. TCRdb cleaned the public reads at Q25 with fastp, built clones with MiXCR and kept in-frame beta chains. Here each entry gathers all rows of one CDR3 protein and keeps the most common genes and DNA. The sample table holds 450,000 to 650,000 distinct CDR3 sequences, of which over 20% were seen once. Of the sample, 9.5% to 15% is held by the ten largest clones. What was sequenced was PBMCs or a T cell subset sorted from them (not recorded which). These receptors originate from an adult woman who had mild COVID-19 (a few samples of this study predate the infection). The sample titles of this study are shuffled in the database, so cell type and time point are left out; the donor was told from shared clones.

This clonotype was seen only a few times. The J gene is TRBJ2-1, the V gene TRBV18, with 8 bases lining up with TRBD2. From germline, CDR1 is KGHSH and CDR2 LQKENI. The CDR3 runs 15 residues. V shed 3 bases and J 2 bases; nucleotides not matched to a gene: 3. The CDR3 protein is CASSPDGRAYNEQFF. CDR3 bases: TGTGCCAGCTCACCGGACGGGAGGGCCTACAATGAGCAGTTCTTC.

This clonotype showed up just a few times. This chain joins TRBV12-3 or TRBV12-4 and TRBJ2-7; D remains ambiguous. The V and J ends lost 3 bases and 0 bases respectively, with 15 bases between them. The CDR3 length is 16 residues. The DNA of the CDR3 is TGTGCCAGCAGTTTGAGATCGGCCCAGAGCTCCTACGAGCAGTACTTC. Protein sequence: CASSLRSAQSSYEQYF.

The CDR3 protein is CAGGLPRQGGTDTQYF. The CDR3 bases are TGTGCCGGAGGATTGCCCCGACAGGGTGGTACAGATACGCAGTATTTT. V is TRBV7-8 and J is TRBJ2-3; 7 bases map to TRBD1. The CDR3 runs 16 residues. The trim removed 11 bases at V and 3 bases at J, leaving 17 bases unmatched. Germline assignment: CDR1 SGHVS and CDR2 FQNEAQ.

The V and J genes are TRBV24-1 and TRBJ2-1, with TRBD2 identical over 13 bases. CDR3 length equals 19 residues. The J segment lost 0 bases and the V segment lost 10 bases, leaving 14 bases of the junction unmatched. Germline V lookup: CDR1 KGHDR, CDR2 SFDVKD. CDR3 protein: CATGERLAGGLSSYNEQFF. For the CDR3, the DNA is TGTGCCACGGGGGAAAGACTAGCGGGAGGCCTGAGCTCCTACAATGAGCAGTTCTTC.

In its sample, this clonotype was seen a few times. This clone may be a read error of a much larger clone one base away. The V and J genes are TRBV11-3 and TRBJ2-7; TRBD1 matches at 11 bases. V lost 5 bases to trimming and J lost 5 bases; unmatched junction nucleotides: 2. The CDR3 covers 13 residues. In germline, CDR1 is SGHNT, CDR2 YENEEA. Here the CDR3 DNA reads TGTGCCAGCAGCAGGACAGGGGGCCACGAGCAGTACTTC. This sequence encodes CASSRTGGHEQYF. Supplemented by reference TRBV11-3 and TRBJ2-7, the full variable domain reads EAGVVQSPRYKIIEKKQPVAFWCNPISGHNTLYWYLQNLGQGPELLIRYENEEAVDDSQLPKDRFSAERLKGVDSTLKIQPAELGDSAVYLCASSRTGGHEQYFGPGTRLTVT.

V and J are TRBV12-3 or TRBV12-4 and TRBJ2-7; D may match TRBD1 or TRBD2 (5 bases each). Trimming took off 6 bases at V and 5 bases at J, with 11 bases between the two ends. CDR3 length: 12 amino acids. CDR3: CASREGPDEQYF. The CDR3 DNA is TGTGCCAGCAGAGAGGGGCCCGACGAGCAGTACTTC.

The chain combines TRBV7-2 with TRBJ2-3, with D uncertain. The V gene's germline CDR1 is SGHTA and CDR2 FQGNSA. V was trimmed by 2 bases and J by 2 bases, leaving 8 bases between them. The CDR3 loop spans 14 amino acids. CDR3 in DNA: TGTGCCAGCAGCTTATACGGGTACACAGATACGCAGTATTTT. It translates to CASSLYGYTDTQYF.

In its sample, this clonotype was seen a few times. In nucleotides, the CDR3 is TGTGCCAGCAGTTACTCGACAGGAAAGTCCTCCTACAATGAGCAGTTCTTC. Protein sequence: CASSYSTGKSSYNEQFF. J is TRBJ2-1 and V is TRBV6-5; D perhaps matches TRBD1 (6 bases). This CDR3 comprises 17 residues. The germline CDR1 and CDR2 sequences are MNHEY and SVGAGI. V gave up 0 bases and J gave up 0 bases, with 12 bases separating them.

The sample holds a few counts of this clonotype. The DNA of the CDR3 is TGTGCCAGCAGCTTAACACAGGGGAATAGCATTCAGTACTTC. Its protein is CASSLTQGNSIQYF. The chain couples TRBV7-2 to TRBJ2-4, with 7 positions matching TRBD1. The CDR3 sequence is 14 residues long. Germline V gene lookup returns CDR1 SGHTA and CDR2 FQGNSA. V gave up 2 bases and J gave up 9 bases; unmatched junction bases: 7.

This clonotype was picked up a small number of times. This CDR3 is CASSLAGRGTGDIDEQFF. The CDR3 coding sequence is TGCGCCAGCAGCTTGGCGGGCCGGGGGACAGGGGATATCGATGAGCAGTTCTTC. The chain couples TRBV5-1 to TRBJ2-1, with 10 positions matching TRBD1. Germline CDR1 and CDR2: SGHRS and YFSETQ. The ends lost 0 bases at V and 8 bases at J; junction bases unmatched: 14. The CDR3 totals 18 residues.

The CDR3: CAISEANRGRGNQPQHF. CDR3 sequence (DNA): TGTGCCATCAGTGAGGCGAACAGGGGACGGGGCAATCAGCCCCAGCATTTT. This chain uses TRBV10-3 with TRBJ1-5; 7 bases are a match to TRBD1. The CDR3 loop spans 17 amino acids. J lost 2 bases, V lost 2 bases, and 9 bases had no gene match. The germline V gene has CDR1 ENHRY and CDR2 SYGVKD.

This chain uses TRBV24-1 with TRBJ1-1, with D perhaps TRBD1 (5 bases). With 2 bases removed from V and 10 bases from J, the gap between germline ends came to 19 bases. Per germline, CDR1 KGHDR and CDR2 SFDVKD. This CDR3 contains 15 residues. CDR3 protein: CATSDSLRPGQGAFF. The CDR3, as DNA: TGTGCCACCAGTGATTCACTAAGGCCGGGGCAGGGAGCTTTCTTT.

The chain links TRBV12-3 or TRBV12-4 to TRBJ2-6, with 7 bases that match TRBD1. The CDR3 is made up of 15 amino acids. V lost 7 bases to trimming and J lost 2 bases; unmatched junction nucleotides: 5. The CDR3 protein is CASTATGTGANVLTF. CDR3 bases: TGTGCCAGCACCGCGACAGGGACTGGGGCCAACGTCCTGACTTTC.

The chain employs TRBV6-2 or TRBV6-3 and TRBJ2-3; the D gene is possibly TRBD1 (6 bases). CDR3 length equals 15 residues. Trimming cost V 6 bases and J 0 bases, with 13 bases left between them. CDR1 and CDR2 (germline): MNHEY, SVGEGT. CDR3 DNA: TGTGCCAGCAGCCACGGACAGCTTAGCACAGATACGCAGTATTTT. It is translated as CASSHGQLSTDTQYF.

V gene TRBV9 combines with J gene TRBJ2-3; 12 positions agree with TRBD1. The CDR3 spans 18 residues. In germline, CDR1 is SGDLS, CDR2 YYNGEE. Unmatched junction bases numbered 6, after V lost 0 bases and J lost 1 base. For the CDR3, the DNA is TGTGCCAGCAGCGTAGCCCCCGGGGACAGGGGGCGCACAGATACGCAGTATTTT. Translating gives CASSVAPGDRGRTDTQYF.

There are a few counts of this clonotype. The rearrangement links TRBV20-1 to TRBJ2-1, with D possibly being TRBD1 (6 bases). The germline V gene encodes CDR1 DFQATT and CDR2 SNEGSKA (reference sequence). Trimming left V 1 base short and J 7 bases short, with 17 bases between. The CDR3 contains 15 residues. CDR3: CSARVPQGPTNEQFF. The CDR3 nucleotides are TGCAGTGCTAGAGTTCCACAGGGACCCACGAATGAGCAGTTCTTC.

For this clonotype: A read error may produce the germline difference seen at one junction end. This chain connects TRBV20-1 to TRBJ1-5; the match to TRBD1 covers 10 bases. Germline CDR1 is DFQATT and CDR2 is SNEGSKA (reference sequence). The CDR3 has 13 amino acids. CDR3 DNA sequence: TGCAGTGTTAGACAGGGGGCGGAACAGCCCCAGCATTTT. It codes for CSVRQGAEQPQHF.

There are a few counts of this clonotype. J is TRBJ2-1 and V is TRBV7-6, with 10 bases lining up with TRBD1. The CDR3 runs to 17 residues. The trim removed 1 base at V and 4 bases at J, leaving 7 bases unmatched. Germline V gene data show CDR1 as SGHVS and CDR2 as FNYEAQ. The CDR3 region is CASSLEAGQGIYNEQFF. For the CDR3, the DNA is TGTGCCAGCAGCTTAGAAGCGGGACAGGGGATATACAATGAGCAGTTCTTC.

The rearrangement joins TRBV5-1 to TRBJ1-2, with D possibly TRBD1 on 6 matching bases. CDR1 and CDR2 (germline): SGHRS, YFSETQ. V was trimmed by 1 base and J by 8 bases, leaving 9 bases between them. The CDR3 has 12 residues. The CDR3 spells CASSLMGAGYTF. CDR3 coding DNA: TGCGCCAGCAGCTTGATGGGGGCCGGCTACACCTTC.

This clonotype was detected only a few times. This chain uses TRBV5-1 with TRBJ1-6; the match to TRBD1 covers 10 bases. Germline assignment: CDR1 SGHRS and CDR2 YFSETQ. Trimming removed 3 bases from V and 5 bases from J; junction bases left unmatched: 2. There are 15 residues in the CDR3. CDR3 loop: CASSSGQGDNSPLHF. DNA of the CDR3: TGCGCCAGCAGCTCCGGACAGGGGGATAATTCACCCCTCCACTTT.